The T cell receptor (beta chain) under discussion was sequenced for a study of blood T cell repertoires in COVID-19. Study-level background: Sites in the United States, Italy and Spain provided acute and convalescent COVID-19 samples. The analysed material was cDNA or gDNA that came from T cells, B-cell-depleted T cells, or PBMCs.

With 3 bases removed from V and 8 bases from J, the gap between germline ends came to 11 bases. The CDR3 consists of 13 residues. Germline CDR1 WSHSY, CDR2 SAAADI. Original data processing: The assay estimated nucleated cells by amplifying reference gene primers. TCRdb's table, derived via immunoSEQ multiplex PCR, lists solely in-frame clones and lacks some. D and trimming come from the DNA, and the V and J calls and clone size come from that table. The sample holds over 110,000 clones, approximately 89% seen once. V and J are TRBV10-2 and TRBJ1-5; no clear D gene. The sequenced sample consisted of peripheral blood. This clonotype originated in a human donor in a cohort sampled during active COVID-19. CDR3 DNA: TGCGCCAGCAGTGAATTAGTCGCCGAGCCCCAGCATTTT. The encoded protein is CASSELVAEPQHF.